The 7 T cell receptor beta chains below come from one sample, sequenced in a study of blood T cell repertoires in COVID-19. Here immunoSEQ multiplex PCR was the method, and the copy in TCRdb shows in-frame clones only, minus some. Among some 100,000 clones listed, almost 80% were seen once. The sample consisted of peripheral blood. The origin of the receptors is a human donor in a cohort sampled during active COVID-19.

This chain links TRBV10-1 with TRBJ1-1; tentatively, D is TRBD1 (6 bases). Trimming removed 6 bases from V and 1 base from J, with 12 bases in between. CDR3 length equals 14 residues. CDR1 is WNHNN, CDR2 SYGVQD, per germline (reference sequence). In DNA form, the CDR3 reads TGCGCCAGCAGCAGGGGAATAAAGAACACTGAAGCTTTCTTT. Protein product: CASSRGIKNTEAFF.

The chain carries TRBV28 and TRBJ2-7, with 10 nucleotides matching TRBD2. V lost 6 bases and J lost 2; bases outside the gene matches: 13. This CDR3 region has 17 residues. Germline assignment: CDR1 MDHEN and CDR2 SYDVKM. CDR3 in DNA: TGTGCCAGCAGCCTTAGGGCTAGCGGGAGAATAGCCTACGAGCAGTACTTC. This encodes CASSLRASGRIAYEQYF.

As for this clone: Other DNA sequences in this sample translate to the same CDR3. The CDR3 loop is CASSQGGGLSYNEQFF. The CDR3 DNA is TGTGCCAGCAGCCAAGGAGGGGGCCTCTCCTACAATGAGCAGTTCTTC. The chain links TRBV3-1 (or the pseudogene TRBV3-2) to TRBJ2-1; 7 bases are shared with TRBD1. This CDR3 is built from 16 residues. The ends lost 1 base at V and 0 bases at J; junction bases unmatched: 3. Germline V gene lookup returns CDR1 LGHDT and CDR2 YNNKEL (reference sequence).

This clone was picked up one time. The CDR3 spells CASSPTGWGNEQFF. In DNA, the CDR3 is TGTGCCAGCTCACCGACAGGGTGGGGAAATGAGCAGTTCTTC. J is TRBJ2-1 and V is TRBV18; 7 bases map to TRBD1. Losses at the gene ends were 3 bases for V and 7 bases for J; bases not matched to a gene: 6. This CDR3 region has 14 residues. Germline CDR1 reads KGHSH; CDR2 reads LQKENI.

Worth noting for this clone: A read error may account for a junction end that differs from germline. The rearrangement uses TRBV12-3 or TRBV12-4 and TRBJ2-7; tentatively, D is TRBD1 (6 bases). CDR3 length: 11 amino acids. The CDR3 reads CASSLGRQVRF. The CDR3 coding sequence is TGTGCCAGCAGTTTAGGACGACAGGTTAGGTTC.

The chain couples TRBV7-8 to TRBJ2-2; D remains unclear. Germline V gives CDR1 SGHVS, CDR2 FQNEAQ. The ends were cut back, 6 bases at V and 7 bases at J, with 12 bases in the middle. The CDR3 sequence is 13 residues long. The CDR3 coding sequence is TGTGCCAGCAGGATTTCGAGGATCGGGGAGCTGTTTTTT. Translation: CASRISRIGELFF.

CDR3 DNA sequence: TGTGCCAGCAGTTCCTCGACCCCTGTGGCGAGGACTGAAGCTTTCTTT. Its protein product is CASSSSTPVARTEAFF. The chain carries TRBV28 and TRBJ1-1; no reliable D call. CDR1 is MDHEN and CDR2 is SYDVKM in the germline V gene. CDR3 length: 16 amino acids. V was trimmed by 4 bases and J by 5 bases, leaving 20 bases between them.